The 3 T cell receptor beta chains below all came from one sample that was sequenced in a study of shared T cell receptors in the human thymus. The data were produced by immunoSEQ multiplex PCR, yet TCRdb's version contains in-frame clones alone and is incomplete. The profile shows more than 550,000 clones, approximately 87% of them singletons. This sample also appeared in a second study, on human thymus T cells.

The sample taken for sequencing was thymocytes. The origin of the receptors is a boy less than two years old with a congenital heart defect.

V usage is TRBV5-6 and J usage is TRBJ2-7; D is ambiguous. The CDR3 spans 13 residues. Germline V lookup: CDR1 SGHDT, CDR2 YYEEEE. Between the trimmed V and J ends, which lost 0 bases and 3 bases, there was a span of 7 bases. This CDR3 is CASSLGQNYEQYF. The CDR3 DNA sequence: TGTGCCAGCAGCTTGGGACAAAACTACGAGCAGTACTTC.

DNA of the CDR3: TGTGCCACCTCACCCGACCGGGATCCAAGGCTGACTAACTATGGCTACACCTTC. Its protein is CATSPDRDPRLTNYGYTF. This chain uses TRBV7-6 with TRBJ1-2; D remains ambiguous. Germline V CDR1 and CDR2: SGHVS, FNYEAQ. The CDR3 contains 18 residues. With 10 bases removed from V and 0 bases from J, the gap between germline ends came to 27 bases. The variable domain in full, with the rest retrieved from reference TRBV7-6 and TRBJ1-2, is GAGVSQSPRYKVTKRGQDVALRCDPISGHVSLYWYRQALGQGPEFLTYFNYEAQQDKSGLPNDRFSAERPEGSISTLTIQRTEQRDSAMYRCATSPDRDPRLTNYGYTFGSGTRLTVV.

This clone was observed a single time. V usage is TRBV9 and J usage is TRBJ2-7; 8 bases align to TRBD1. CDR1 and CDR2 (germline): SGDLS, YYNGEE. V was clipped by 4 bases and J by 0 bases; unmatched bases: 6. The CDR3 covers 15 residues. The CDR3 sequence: CASSPRDRPSYEQYF. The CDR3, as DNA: TGTGCCAGCAGCCCACGGGACAGGCCCTCCTACGAGCAGTACTTC.